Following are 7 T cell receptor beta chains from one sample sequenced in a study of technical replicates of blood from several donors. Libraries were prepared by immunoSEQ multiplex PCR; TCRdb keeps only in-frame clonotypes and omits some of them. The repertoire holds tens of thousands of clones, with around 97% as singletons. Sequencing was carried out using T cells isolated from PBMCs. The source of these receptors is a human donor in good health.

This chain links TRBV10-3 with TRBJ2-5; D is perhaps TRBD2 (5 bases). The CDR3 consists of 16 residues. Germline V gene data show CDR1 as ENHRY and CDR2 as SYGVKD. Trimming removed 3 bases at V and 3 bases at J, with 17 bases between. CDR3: CAISEGSGRGKETQYF. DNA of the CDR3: TGTGCCATCAGTGAAGGAAGCGGTAGAGGGAAAGAGACCCAGTACTTC.

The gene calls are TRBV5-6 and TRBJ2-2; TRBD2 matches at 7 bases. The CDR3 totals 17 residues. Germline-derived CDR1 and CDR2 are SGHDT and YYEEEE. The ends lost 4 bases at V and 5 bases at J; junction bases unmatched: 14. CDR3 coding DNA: TGTGCCAGCAGCCTTATTAGCGGGTTTTTTGGAACCGGGGAGCTGTTTTTT. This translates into CASSLISGFFGTGELFF.

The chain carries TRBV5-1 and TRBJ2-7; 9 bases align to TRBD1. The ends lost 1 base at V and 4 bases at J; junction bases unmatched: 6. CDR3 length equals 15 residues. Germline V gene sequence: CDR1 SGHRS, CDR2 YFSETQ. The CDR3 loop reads CASSLQLTGGYEQYF. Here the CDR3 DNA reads TGCGCCAGCAGCTTGCAACTGACAGGGGGATACGAGCAGTACTTC. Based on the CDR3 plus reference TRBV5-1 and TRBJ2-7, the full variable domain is KAGVTQTPRYLIKTRGQQVTLSCSPISGHRSVSWYQQTPGQGLQFLFEYFSETQRNKGNFPGRFSGRQFSNSRSEMNVSTLELGDSALYLCASSLQLTGGYEQYFGPGTRLTVT.

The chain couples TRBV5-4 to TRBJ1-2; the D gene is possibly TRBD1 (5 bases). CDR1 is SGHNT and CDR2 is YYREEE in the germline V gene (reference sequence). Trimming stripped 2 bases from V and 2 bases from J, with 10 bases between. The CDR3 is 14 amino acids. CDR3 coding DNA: TGTGCCAGCAGCTTCTTTGGGGGGAACTATGGCTACACCTTC. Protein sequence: CASSFFGGNYGYTF.

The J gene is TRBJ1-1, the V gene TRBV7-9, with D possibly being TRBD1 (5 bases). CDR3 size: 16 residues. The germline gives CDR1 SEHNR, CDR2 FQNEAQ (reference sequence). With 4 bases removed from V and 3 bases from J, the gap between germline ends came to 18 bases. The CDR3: CASSWGLGGGDTEAFF. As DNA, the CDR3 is TGTGCCAGCAGCTGGGGTTTGGGGGGAGGGGACACTGAAGCTTTCTTT.

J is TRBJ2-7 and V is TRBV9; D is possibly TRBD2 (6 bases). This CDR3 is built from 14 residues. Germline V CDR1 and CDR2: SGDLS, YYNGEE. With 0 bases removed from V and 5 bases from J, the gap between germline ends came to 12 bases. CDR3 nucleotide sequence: TGTGCCAGCAGCGTAGTCGGGACTGTCGACGAGCAGTACTTC. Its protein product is CASSVVGTVDEQYF.

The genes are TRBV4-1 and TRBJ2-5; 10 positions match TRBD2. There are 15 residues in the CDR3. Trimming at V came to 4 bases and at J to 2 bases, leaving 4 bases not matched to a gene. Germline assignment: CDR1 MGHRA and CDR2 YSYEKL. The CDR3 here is CASSLQTSGQETQYF. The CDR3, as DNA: TGCGCCAGCAGCCTTCAGACTAGCGGGCAAGAGACCCAGTACTTC.